Reported below is one T cell receptor (beta chain). Its target is unknown. One junction end disagrees with the germline gene, perhaps due to a read error. This entry belongs to a study of T cells in Graves' hyperthyroidism and ophthalmopathy. Amplification yielded TCR beta CDR3 regions, with RNA transcripts as the source. With the HTBI primer set, the TCR CDR3 went through a first round of RT-PCR. TCRdb redid the calling of the multiplex PCR reads with MiXCR, one entry per CDR3 protein. In the table there are under 700,000 distinct CDR3 sequences, around 42% of which are singletons. Notes on the study in general: Most thyroid clonotypes with frequency above 0.001 were detected in blood.

Diagnostic assessment was based on clinical symptoms, serum thyroxine and TRAb, thyroid ultrasound and orbital computed tomography. The CDR3 covers 15 residues. CDR1 is MGHDK, CDR2 SYGVNS, per germline. This TCR was sampled from a young woman with Graves' hyperthyroidism. Sequencing input: peripheral blood or thyroid tissue (not recorded which). The gene calls are TRBV25-1 and TRBJ2-6; D is ambiguous. The DNA of the CDR3 is TGTGCCGGCAGTGGGTGGAGCTCGGGGGCCAACGTCCTGACTTTC. It yields the protein CAGSGWSSGANVLTF.